Below are 14 T cell receptor beta chains sequenced from a single sample in a study of blood T cells in healthy people across ages. With a J-beta primer mix and a sample-barcoded 5' primer, a second PCR ran about 6 to 11 cycles. A single record per CDR3 protein comes from TCRdb applying MiXCR to the 5' RACE reads. The sample includes about 2 million distinct CDR3 sequences, around 50% seen only once; the top ten take approximately 2%. Sequences were obtained from blood. These receptors were collected from a woman in her thirties or forties in good health.

With respect to this clonotype: The CDR3 ends on some other residue instead of the conserved phenylalanine or tryptophan, so this is likely a read error. The V and J genes are TRBV10-2 and TRBJ1-2, with D possibly matching TRBD1 (5 bases). CDR1 and CDR2 from the germline V gene are WSHSY and SAAADI. The CDR3 consists of 15 residues. Trimming pared 2 bases from V and 7 bases from J, leaving 17 bases between. The CDR3 DNA follows: TGCGCCAGCAGTGAGGTTCGGGGGGGACGGATTGGCTACACCTTA. As protein: CASSEVRGGRIGYTL.

This clonotype has more than one count but fewer than ten. The CDR3 loop is CASSGTRTEAFF. DNA for the CDR3: TGTGCCAGCAGCGGTACACGTACCGAAGCTTTCTTT. The chain joins TRBV11-1 to TRBJ1-1, with unresolved D. CDR3 length: 12 residues. CDR1 and CDR2 (germline): SGHAT, FQDESV (reference sequence). V was cut by 5 bases and J by 8 bases, with 12 bases left in between. Using reference TRBV11-1 and TRBJ1-1 for the parts outside the CDR3, the full variable domain is EAEVAQSPRYKITEKSQAVAFWCDPISGHATLYWYRQILGQGPELLVQFQDESVVDDSQLPKDRFSAERLKGVDSTLKIQPAELGDSAMYLCASSGTRTEAFFGQGTRLTVV.

This chain links TRBV5-1 with TRBJ2-1; no firm D call. Trimming left V 4 bases short and J 3 bases short, with 11 bases between. CDR3 length equals 14 residues. Germline CDR1 and CDR2: SGHRS and YFSETQ. For the CDR3, the DNA is TGCGCCAGCAGCAATGAACGGCTCTACAATGAGCAGTTCTTC. The encoded protein is CASSNERLYNEQFF.

The chain recombines TRBV11-2 with TRBJ2-5; the D gene is possibly TRBD2 (6 bases). The CDR3 is 15 amino acids. V gave up 1 base and J gave up 3 bases, with 12 bases separating them. CDR1 SGHAT and CDR2 FQNNGV come from the germline V gene. For the CDR3, the DNA is TGTGCCAGCAGCTTAGTTGGTAGCGGAAAAGAGACCCAGTACTTC. Its protein product is CASSLVGSGKETQYF.

This clonotype was counted a few times. J is TRBJ2-3 and V is TRBV7-9; 7 positions match TRBD2. Germline CDR1 and CDR2: SEHNR and FQNEAQ (reference sequence). This CDR3 has 14 residues. V was clipped by 5 bases and J by 6 bases; unmatched bases: 8. The DNA for the CDR3 is TGTGCCAGCAGCCTCACAGCGGGGTCGGATACGCAGTATTTT. As protein: CASSLTAGSDTQYF. The full variable domain, its missing parts supplied by reference TRBV7-9 and TRBJ2-3, is DTGVSQNPRHKITKRGQNVTFRCDPISEHNRLYWYRQTLGQGPEFLTYFQNEAQLEKSRLLSDRFSAERPKGSFSTLEIQRTEQGDSAMYLCASSLTAGSDTQYFGPGTRLTVL.

CDR3 coding DNA: TGTGCCAGCAGGGCCCAGGAGGGGCCGAGTTATGGCTACACCTTC. It is translated as CASRAQEGPSYGYTF. V and J are TRBV6-5 and TRBJ1-2; perhaps TRBD1 as D (5 bases). V was pared by 6 bases and J by 5 bases, with 19 bases between. The CDR3 extends over 15 amino acids. Germline V CDR1 and CDR2: MNHEY, SVGAGI.

This sequence joins TRBV7-2 and TRBJ1-2; D may be TRBD1 (5 bases). The germline CDR1 and CDR2 sequences are SGHTA and FQGNSA. This CDR3 is 15 amino acids long. V lost 4 bases and J lost 8, with 20 bases in between. CDR3 amino acids: CASSSGQIGRGGYTF. CDR3 sequence (DNA): TGTGCCAGCAGCTCAGGACAAATCGGGCGTGGGGGCTACACCTTC. The variable domain in full, with the rest retrieved from reference TRBV7-2 and TRBJ1-2, is GAGVSQSPSNKVTEKGKDVELRCDPISGHTALYWYRQSLGQGLEFLIYFQGNSAPDKSGLPSDRFSAERTGGSVSTLTIQRTQQEDSAVYLCASSSGQIGRGGYTFGSGTRLTVV.

The V call is TRBV12-3 or TRBV12-4, the J call TRBJ1-4, with D uncertain. V shed 4 bases and J shed 7 bases, with 22 bases lying between them. The CDR3 loop spans 17 amino acids. The CDR3 DNA is TGTGCCAGCAGTTCCCCTCCTCACTCGGCACTTCCTGAAAAACTGTTTTTT. Translating it yields CASSSPPHSALPEKLFF.

J is TRBJ1-4 and V is TRBV7-2, with 7 bases identical to TRBD1. This CDR3 has 13 amino acids. Looked up from germline, CDR1 is SGHTA and CDR2 is FQGNSA. The junction had 8 bases not matched to a gene; V was cut back by 5 bases and J by 11 bases. The CDR3 nucleotides read TGTGCCAGCAGCCCCCCCTTGACAGGGAAACTGTTTTTT. This sequence encodes CASSPPLTGKLFF. Looking up the rest from reference TRBV7-2 and TRBJ1-4 gives the full variable domain: GAGVSQSPSNKVTEKGKDVELRCDPISGHTALYWYRQSLGQGLEFLIYFQGNSAPDKSGLPSDRFSAERTGGSVSTLTIQRTQQEDSAVYLCASSPPLTGKLFFGSGTQLSVL.

V gene TRBV15 combines with J gene TRBJ2-5, with TRBD1 as a possible D gene (5 bases). Trimming shortened V by 0 bases and J by 5 bases, and 13 bases separated the two germline ends. Germline V CDR1 and CDR2: LNHNV, YYDKDF (reference sequence). The CDR3 totals 15 residues. This CDR3 reads CATSRDRVGRETQYF. In DNA, the CDR3 is TGTGCCACCAGCAGAGACAGGGTTGGCAGGGAGACCCAGTACTTC. The variable domain in full, with the rest retrieved from reference TRBV15 and TRBJ2-5, is DAMVIQNPRYQVTQFGKPVTLSCSQTLNHNVMYWYQQKSSQAPKLLFHYYDKDFNNEADTPDNFQSRRPNTSFCFLDIRSPGLGDTAMYLCATSRDRVGRETQYFGPGTRLLVL.

Concerning this clonotype: One base away lies a much larger clone, so this may be a sequencing read error. V and J are TRBV11-1 and TRBJ2-7; unclear D gene. Germline lookup yields CDR1 SGHAT and CDR2 FQDESV (reference sequence). This CDR3 comprises 13 residues. The CDR3 is CASGLLVSYEQYF. The CDR3 bases are TGTGCCAGCGGCTTACTGGTCTCCTACGAGCAGTACTTC.

There are a few counts of this clonotype. A junction end diverges from the germline sequence, so it may reflect a read error. The chain is built from TRBV7-7 and TRBJ2-3, with a possible D match to TRBD1 (6 bases). Germline V gives CDR1 SSHAT, CDR2 FNYEAQ (reference sequence). This CDR3 has 16 residues. The CDR3 coding sequence is TGTGCTAGCAGCAACGGGGTTGGGGGCCGTACAGATACGCAGTATTTT. Protein sequence: CASSNGVGGRTDTQYF.

J is TRBJ1-1 and V is TRBV29-1; TRBD1 matches at 8 bases. The trim removed 7 bases at V and 2 bases at J, leaving 9 bases unmatched. The CDR3 is made up of 14 amino acids. Germline CDR1 and CDR2: SQVTM and ANQGSEA. The DNA for the CDR3 is TGCAGCGGCCACATTACAGGGGGAAACACTGAAGCTTTCTTT. This gives the protein CSGHITGGNTEAFF.

Concerning this clonotype: Compared with germline, one end of the junction differs, possibly owing to a read error. V and J are TRBV12-3 or TRBV12-4 and TRBJ2-7, with D possibly called TRBD1 or TRBD2 (6 bases each). CDR3 size: 14 residues. CDR3 DNA: TGCGCCAGCAGTTTAGGGGGACGGACTAACGAGCAGTACTTC. It yields the protein CASSLGGRTNEQYF.